The entry below describes one TCR beta chain. Its antigen remains unidentified. Each sample came from a Caucasian adult donor living in Nashville, Tennessee. The data derive from a study of shared clonotypes between healthy human individuals. General study results and limits: Among a few donors, approximately 5% of naive CD4 clonotypes were found in common. Generally, estimated richness proved larger in naive subsets than it did in memory subsets.

The data were produced by immunoSEQ multiplex PCR, yet TCRdb's version contains in-frame clones alone and is incomplete. Altogether over a million clones are present, around 97% being singletons, with the ten largest covering 1% to 1.5%. V gave up 2 bases and J gave up 3 bases, with 11 bases separating them. In germline, CDR1 is MNHEY, CDR2 SMNVEV (reference sequence). This CDR3 spans 15 amino acids. This clonotype was obtained from a man in his thirties or forties in good health. The chain combines TRBV27 with TRBJ2-1, with D perhaps matching TRBD1 (5 bases). Sequencing was done on a sample of naive CD4+ T cells sorted from blood. Subset given: CD45RA+ positively selected. The CDR3 region has the DNA TGTGCCAGCAGTTTAATGGGGCCGGGCTACAATGAGCAGTTCTTC. As protein: CASSLMGPGYNEQFF.